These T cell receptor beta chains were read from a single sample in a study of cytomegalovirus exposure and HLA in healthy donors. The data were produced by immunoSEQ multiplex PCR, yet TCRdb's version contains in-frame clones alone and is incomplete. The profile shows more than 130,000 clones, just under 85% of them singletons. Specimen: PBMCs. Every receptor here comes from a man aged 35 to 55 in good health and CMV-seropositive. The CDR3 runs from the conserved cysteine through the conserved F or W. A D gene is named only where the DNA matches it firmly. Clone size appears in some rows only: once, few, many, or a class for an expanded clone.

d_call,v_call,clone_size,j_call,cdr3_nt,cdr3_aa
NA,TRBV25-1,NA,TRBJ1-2,TGTGCCAGCAGTGAATTGGGAGGGGACGCCCGCTATGGCTACACCTTC,CASSELGGDARYGYTF
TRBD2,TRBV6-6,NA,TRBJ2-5,TGTGCCAGCAGGACTAGCTCTCGAGAGACCCAGTACTTC,CASRTSSRETQYF
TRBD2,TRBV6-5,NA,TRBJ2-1,TGTGCCAGCAGTTACTATTTAGCGGGAGGGGGAAATGAGCAGTTCTTC,CASSYYLAGGGNEQFF
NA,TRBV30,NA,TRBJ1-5,TGTGCCTGGAGTGTCTCGGGAAGCCCGGCCAATCAGCCCCAGCATTTT,CAWSVSGSPANQPQHF
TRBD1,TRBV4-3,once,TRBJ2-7,TGCGCCAGCAGTCAACTGACAGGGGCCTACGAGCAGTACTTC,CASSQLTGAYEQYF
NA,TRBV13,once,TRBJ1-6,TGTGCCAGCAGTTCCGGGTCGAATTCACCCCTCCACTTT,CASSSGSNSPLHF
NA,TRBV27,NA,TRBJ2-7,TGTGCCAGCAGATCCGGGACTGGCGAAGCCTACGAGCAGTACTTC,CASRSGTGEAYEQYF
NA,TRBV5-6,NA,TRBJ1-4,TGTGCCAGCAGCTCCTCCCGGGGGGGAGAAAAACTGTTTTTT,CASSSSRGGEKLFF
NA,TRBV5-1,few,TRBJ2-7,TGCGCCAGCAGCTTGGACAGGAGCTCCTACGAGCAGTACTTC,CASSLDRSSYEQYF
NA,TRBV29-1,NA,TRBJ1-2,TGCAGCGTTGAAGGGGCAGGCCGGGGCTACACCTTC,CSVEGAGRGYTF
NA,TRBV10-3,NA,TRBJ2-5,TGTGCCATCGCCCCCGGGACAAGCCCAGGGGAAGAGACCCAGTACTTC,CAIAPGTSPGEETQYF
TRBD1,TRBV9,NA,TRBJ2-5,TGTGCCAGCAGCGCCCGACAGGGGAAGACCCAGTACTTC,CASSARQGKTQYF
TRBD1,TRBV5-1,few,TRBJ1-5,TGCGCCAGCAGCCCAGGGACAGGGGGCGGTCAGCCCCAGCATTTT,CASSPGTGGGQPQHF
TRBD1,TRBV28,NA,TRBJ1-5,TGTGCCAGCAGCAGTACAGGGGGCCAAGGCAATCAGCCCCAGCATTTT,CASSSTGGQGNQPQHF
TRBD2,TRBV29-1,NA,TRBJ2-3,TGCAGCGTCAGCGGGACTAGCGGGGGAGTTCGCACAGATACGCAGTATTTT,CSVSGTSGGVRTDTQYF
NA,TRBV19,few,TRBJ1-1,TGTGCCAGTAACAAGGACAGCCTGTTGAACACTGAAGCTTTCTTT,CASNKDSLLNTEAFF
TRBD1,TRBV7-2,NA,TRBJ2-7,TGTGCCAGCAGCGAAATTGTCTCCACAGGGGGCGAGCAGTACTTC,CASSEIVSTGGEQYF
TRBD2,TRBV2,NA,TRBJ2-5,TGTGCCAGCAGTGAAGGGACTAGACAAGAGACCCAGTACTTC,CASSEGTRQETQYF
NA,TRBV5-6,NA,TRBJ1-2,TGTGCCAGCAGCTTTGGGACTGACTATGGCTACACCTTC,CASSFGTDYGYTF
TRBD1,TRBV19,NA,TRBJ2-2,TGTGCCAGTAGTCCGGGACAGCCGAACACCGGGGAGCTGTTTTTT,CASSPGQPNTGELFF
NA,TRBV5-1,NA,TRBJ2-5,TGCGCCAGCAGCTTGGGGAGGGACAGAAAAGAGACCCAGTACTTC,CASSLGRDRKETQYF
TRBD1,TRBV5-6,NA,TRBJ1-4,TGTGCCAGCGCCCTCCGGACAGGATCAAATGAAAAACTGTTTTTT,CASALRTGSNEKLFF
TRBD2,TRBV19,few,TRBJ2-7,TGTGCCAGTAGTCTCAGGACTAGCGGGAGGAACCCCTACGAGCAGTACTTC,CASSLRTSGRNPYEQYF
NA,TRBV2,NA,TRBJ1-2,TGTGCCAGCAGGAGGGAGGGCTATGGCTACACCTTC,CASRREGYGYTF
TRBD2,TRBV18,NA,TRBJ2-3,TGTGCCAGCTCACCGACTAGCGGGAAAGCAGATACGCAGTATTTT,CASSPTSGKADTQYF
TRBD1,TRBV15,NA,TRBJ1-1,TGTGCCACCAGCGAGCACAGGGGCTCGAACACTGAAGCTTTCTTT,CATSEHRGSNTEAFF
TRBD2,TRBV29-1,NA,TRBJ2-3,TGCAGCGTTGGGCGGGAGTTGGCAGATACGCAGTATTTT,CSVGRELADTQYF
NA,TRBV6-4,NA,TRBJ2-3,TGTGCCAGCAGTGAATTCAACACAGATACGCAGTATTTT,CASSEFNTDTQYF
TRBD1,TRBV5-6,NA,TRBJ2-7,TGTGCCAGCAGCTTCTTTACGCTGACAGGGACCTCGCGGGAGCAGTACTTC,CASSFFTLTGTSREQYF
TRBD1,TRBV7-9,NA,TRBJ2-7,TGTTCCAGCAGCCAAGCAGGGGGCATATACGAGCAGTACTTC,CSSSQAGGIYEQYF
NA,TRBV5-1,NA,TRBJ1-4,TGCGCCAGCAGCTTCAGGGCTCTTGCAGCTAATGAAAAACTGTTTTTT,CASSFRALAANEKLFF
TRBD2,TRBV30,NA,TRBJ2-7,TGTGCCCGTAGCGGGCAGGGTGGGTCCTACGAGCAGTACTTC,CARSGQGGSYEQYF
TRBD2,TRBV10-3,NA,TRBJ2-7,TGTGCCATCAGTGAGTCGGGACTAGCGGGCTCTTCGGGGAACGAGCAGTACTTC,CAISESGLAGSSGNEQYF
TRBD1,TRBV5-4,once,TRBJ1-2,TGTGCCAGCAGCTCCTCTATAGACAGGGTTGACGACTACACCTTC,CASSSSIDRVDDYTF
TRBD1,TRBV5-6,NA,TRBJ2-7,TGTGCCAGCAGCTTGGCTTTATCCGGGAACAGGGGGCTGAGGGAGCAGTACTTC,CASSLALSGNRGLREQYF
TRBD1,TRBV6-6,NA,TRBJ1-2,TGTGCCAGCAGTCAAATGGACAGGGACGGTGGCTACACCTTC,CASSQMDRDGGYTF
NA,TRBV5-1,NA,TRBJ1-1,TGCGCCAGCAGCCCCGCCGGGACATTGAACACTGAAGCTTTCTTT,CASSPAGTLNTEAFF
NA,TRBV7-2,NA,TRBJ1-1,TGTGCCAGCAGTTTCACAGGGTTCCCTGAAGCTTTCTTT,CASSFTGFPEAFF
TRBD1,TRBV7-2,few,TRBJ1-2,TGTGCCAGCAGCACAGGTGGACAGGCTAACTATGGCTACACCTTC,CASSTGGQANYGYTF
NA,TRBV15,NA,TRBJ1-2,TGTGCCACCAGCAGAGTTGCAGGTCCTGTCCTCTCTGGCTACACCTTC,CATSRVAGPVLSGYTF
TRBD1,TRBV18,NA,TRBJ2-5,TGTGCCAGCTCACCACCGATGGACAGGGACGGTGGGGAGACCCAGTACTTC,CASSPPMDRDGGETQYF
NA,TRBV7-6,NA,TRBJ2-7,TGTGCCAGCAGCCCCTCGGGGAACGAGCAGTACTTC,CASSPSGNEQYF
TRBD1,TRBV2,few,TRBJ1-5,TGTGCCAGCAGGGACAGGGGCAATCAGCCCCAGCATTTT,CASRDRGNQPQHF
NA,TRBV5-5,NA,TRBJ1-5,TGTGCCAGCAGCCTGGGGCCAGGTAGCAATCAGCCCCAGCATTTT,CASSLGPGSNQPQHF
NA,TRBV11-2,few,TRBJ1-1,TGTGCCAGCAGCTTAGGGCGGGGGAACACTGAAGCTTTCTTT,CASSLGRGNTEAFF
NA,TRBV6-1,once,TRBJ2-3,TGTGCCCTGAGGCTAGGGGCTGGAGATACGCAGTATTTT,CALRLGAGDTQYF
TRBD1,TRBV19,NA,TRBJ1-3,TGTGCCAGTAGTCTGGGACAGTCCTCTGGAAACACCATATATTTT,CASSLGQSSGNTIYF
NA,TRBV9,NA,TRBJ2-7,TGTGCCAGCAGCCCCCGAGGAGAGGGCTCCTACGAGCAGTACTTC,CASSPRGEGSYEQYF
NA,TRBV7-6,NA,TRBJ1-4,TGTGCCAGCAGCCCTACCCTTGCAACTAATGAAAAACTGTTTTTT,CASSPTLATNEKLFF
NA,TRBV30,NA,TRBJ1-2,TGTGTCTGGAGTGTGAGACAGGCGATCTATGGCTACACCTTC,CVWSVRQAIYGYTF
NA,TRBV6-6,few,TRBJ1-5,TGTGCCAGCACGACCCCCCGGGATGGCAATCAGCCCCAGCATTTT,CASTTPRDGNQPQHF
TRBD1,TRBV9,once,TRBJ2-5,TGTGCCAGCAGCCCAGGGGGAGAGACCCAGTACTTC,CASSPGGETQYF
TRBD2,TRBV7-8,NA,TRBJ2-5,TGTGCCAGCAGCACCGGGACTAGCGAAGAGGAGACCCAGTACTTC,CASSTGTSEEETQYF
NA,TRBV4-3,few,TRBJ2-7,TGCGCCAGCAGCCCAGGGCTCGCCTACGAGCAGTACTTC,CASSPGLAYEQYF
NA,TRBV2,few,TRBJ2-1,TGTGCCAGCAGTGATGAGAGCTCCTACAATGAGCAGTTCTTC,CASSDESSYNEQFF